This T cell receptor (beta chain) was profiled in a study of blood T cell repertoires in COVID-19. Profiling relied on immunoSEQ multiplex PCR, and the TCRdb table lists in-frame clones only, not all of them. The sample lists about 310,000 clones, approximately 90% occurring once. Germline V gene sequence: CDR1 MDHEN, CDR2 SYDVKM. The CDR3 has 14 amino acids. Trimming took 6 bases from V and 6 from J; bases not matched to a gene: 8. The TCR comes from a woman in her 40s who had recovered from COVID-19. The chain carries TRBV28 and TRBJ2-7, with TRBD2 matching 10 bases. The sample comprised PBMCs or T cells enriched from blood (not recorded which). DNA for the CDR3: TGTGCCAGCAGAAGAGCGGGGGGGCTGCCCGAGCAGTACTTC. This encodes CASRRAGGLPEQYF. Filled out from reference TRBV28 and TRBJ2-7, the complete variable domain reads DVKVTQSSRYLVKRTGEKVFLECVQDMDHENMFWYRQDPGLGLRLIYFSYDVKMKEKGDIPEGYSVSREKKERFSLILESASTNQTSMYLCASRRAGGLPEQYFGPGTRLTVT.